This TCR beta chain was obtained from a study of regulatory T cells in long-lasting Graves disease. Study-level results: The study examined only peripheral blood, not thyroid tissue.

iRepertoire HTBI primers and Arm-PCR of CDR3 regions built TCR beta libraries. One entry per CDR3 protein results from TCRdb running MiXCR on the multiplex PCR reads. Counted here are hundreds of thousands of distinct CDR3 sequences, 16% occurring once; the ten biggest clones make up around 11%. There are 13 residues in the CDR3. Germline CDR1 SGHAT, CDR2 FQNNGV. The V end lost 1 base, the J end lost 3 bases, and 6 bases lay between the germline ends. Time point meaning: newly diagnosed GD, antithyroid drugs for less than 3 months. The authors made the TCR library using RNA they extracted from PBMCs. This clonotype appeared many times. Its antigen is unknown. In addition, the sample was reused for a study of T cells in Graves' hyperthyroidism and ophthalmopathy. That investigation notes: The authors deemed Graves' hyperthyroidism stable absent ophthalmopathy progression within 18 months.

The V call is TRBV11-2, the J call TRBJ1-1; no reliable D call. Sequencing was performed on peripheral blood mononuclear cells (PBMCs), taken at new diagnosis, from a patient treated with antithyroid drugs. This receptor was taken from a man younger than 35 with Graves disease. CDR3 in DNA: TGTGCCAGCAGCTTAGGAGGCGACACTGAAGCTTTCTTT. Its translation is CASSLGGDTEAFF.